The clone carrying this T cell receptor beta chain was seen once. Its antigen is unidentified. The Oncomine TCR Beta short-read assay was what sequenced the DNA obtained from cultured CD4+ T cells. MiXCR, applied by TCRdb to the PCR reads, yields one record per CDR3 protein. This table has approximately 10,000 distinct CDR3 sequences, around 61% appearing once. The record originates from a study of vaccination and CD4 T cells after COVID-19. Study background: Stimulation of cells relied on overlapping spike peptides derived from SARS-CoV-2, HCoV-NL63, HCoV-OC43 and HCoV-229E. Study conclusions and caveats: Convalescent patients' vaccine-specific clones were spike mono-reactive in 304 of 307 cases.

Germline V gene lookup returns CDR1 SGHVS and CDR2 FQNEAQ. After removal of 10 bases from V and 4 bases from J, the junction contained 10 bases not matched to a gene. The CDR3 is 14 amino acids. The treatment: roughly 11-day PBMC culture with coronavirus spike peptide pools or control peptides (ViraFEST assay). TCRs were sequenced by ViraFEST after antigen-specific T cells had been expanded with peptide pools. Material for sequencing was CD4+ T cells from blood, cultured in vitro. The clonotype comes from a human donor who had recovered from COVID-19. The J gene is TRBJ2-1, the V gene TRBV7-8, with 7 positions matching TRBD2. The CDR3 DNA sequence: TGTGCCACAGGGTCTAGCGGAGTATACAATGAGCAGTTCTTC. Residues: CATGSSGVYNEQFF.